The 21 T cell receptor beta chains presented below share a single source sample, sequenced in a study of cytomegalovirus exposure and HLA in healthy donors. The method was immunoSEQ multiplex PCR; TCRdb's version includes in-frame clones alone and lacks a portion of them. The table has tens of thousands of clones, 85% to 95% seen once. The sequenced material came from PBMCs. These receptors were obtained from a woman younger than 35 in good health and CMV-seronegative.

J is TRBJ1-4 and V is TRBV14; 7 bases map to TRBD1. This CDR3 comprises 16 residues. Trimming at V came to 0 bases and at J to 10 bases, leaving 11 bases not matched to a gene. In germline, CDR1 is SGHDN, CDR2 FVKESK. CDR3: CASSQEGFRTGGKLFF. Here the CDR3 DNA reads TGTGCCAGCAGCCAAGAGGGTTTTCGGACAGGCGGAAAACTGTTTTTT.

CDR3 residues: CASSPLYRGRGNQPQHF. CDR3 DNA: TGTGCCAGCTCACCATTGTACAGGGGGCGCGGCAATCAGCCCCAGCATTTT. The gene calls are TRBV18 and TRBJ1-5; 9 nucleotides align to TRBD1. The CDR3 contains 17 residues. CDR1 is KGHSH and CDR2 is LQKENI in the germline V gene. With 2 bases clipped from V and 2 bases from J, the junction kept 7 bases outside the gene matches.

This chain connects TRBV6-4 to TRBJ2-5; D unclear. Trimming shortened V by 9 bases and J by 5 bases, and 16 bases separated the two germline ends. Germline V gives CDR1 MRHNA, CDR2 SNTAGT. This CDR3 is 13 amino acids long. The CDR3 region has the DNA TGTGCCAGAAATGAAGGTCAGAGGGAGACCCAGTACTTC. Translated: CARNEGQRETQYF.

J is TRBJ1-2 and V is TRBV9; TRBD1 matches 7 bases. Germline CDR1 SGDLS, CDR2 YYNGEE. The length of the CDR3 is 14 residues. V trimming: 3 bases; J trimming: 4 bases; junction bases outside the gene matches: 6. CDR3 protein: CASSAMDRIYGYTF. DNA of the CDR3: TGTGCCAGCAGCGCCATGGACAGGATCTATGGCTACACCTTC.

CDR3 region: CASSSTGKADEQYF. CDR3 in DNA: TGTGCCAGCAGCTCGACAGGGAAGGCGGACGAGCAGTACTTC. The V call is TRBV7-9, the J call TRBJ2-7, with 7 positions matching TRBD1. This CDR3 has 14 amino acids. The J segment lost 5 bases and the V segment lost 4 bases, leaving 8 bases of the junction unmatched. From germline, CDR1 is SEHNR and CDR2 FQNEAQ (reference sequence).

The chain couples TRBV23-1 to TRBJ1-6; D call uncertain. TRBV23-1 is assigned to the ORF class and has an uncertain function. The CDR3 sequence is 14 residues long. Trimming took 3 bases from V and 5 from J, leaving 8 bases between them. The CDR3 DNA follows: TGCGCCAGCAGTCAGGGAGGTCATAATTCACCCCTCCACTTT. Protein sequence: CASSQGGHNSPLHF.

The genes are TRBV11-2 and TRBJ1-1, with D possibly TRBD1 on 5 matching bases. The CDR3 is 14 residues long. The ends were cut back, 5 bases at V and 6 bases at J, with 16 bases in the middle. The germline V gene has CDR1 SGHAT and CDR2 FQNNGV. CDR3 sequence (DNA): TGTGCCAGCAGCATCAAGGGCACGACAGCTGAAGCTTTCTTT. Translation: CASSIKGTTAEAFF. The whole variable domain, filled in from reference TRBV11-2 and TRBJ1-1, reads EAGVAQSPRYKIIEKRQSVAFWCNPISGHATLYWYQQILGQGPKLLIQFQNNGVVDDSQLPKDRFSAERLKGVDSTLKIQPAKLEDSAVYLCASSIKGTTAEAFFGQGTRLTVV.

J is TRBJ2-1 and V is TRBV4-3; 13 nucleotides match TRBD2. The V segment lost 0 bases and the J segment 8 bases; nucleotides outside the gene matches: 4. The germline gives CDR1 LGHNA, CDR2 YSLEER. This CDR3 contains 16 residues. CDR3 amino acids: CASSQDTSGGADEQFF. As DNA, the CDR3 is TGCGCCAGCAGCCAAGATACTAGCGGGGGGGCCGATGAGCAGTTCTTC.

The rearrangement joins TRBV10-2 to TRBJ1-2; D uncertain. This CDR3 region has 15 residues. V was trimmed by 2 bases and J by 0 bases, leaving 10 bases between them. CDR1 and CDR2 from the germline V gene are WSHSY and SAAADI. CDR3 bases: TGCGCCAGCAGTGAGACCGTAGCGTCTAACTATGGCTACACCTTC. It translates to CASSETVASNYGYTF.

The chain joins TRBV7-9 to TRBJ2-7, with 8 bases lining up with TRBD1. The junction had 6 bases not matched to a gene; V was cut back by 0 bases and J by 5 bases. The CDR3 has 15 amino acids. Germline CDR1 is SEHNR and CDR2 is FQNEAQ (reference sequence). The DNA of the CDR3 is TGTGCCAGCAGCTTAGCCCAGGGGGCGAAGGACGAGCAGTACTTC. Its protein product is CASSLAQGAKDEQYF.

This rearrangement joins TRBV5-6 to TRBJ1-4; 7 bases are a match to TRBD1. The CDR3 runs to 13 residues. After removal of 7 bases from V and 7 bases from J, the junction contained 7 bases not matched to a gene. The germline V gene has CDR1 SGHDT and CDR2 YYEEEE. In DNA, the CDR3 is TGTGCCAGCGGCCGGGACAGACGTGAAAAACTGTTTTTT. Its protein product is CASGRDRREKLFF.

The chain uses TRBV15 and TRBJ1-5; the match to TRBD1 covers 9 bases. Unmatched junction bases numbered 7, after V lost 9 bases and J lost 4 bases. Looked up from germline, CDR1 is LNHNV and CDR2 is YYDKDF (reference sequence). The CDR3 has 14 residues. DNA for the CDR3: TGTGCCACTTCGACAGGGGGTGGGAATCAGCCCCAGCATTTT. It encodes CATSTGGGNQPQHF.

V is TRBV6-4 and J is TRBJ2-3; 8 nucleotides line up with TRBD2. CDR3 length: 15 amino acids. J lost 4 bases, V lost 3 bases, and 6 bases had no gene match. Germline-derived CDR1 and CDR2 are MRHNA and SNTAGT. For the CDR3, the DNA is TGTGCCAGCAGTGAAGCTAGCGGGCGGCCAGATACGCAGTATTTT. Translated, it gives CASSEASGRPDTQYF.

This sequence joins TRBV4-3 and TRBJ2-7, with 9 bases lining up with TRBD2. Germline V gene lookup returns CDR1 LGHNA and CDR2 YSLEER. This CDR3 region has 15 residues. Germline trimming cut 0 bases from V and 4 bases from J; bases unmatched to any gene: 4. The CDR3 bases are TGCGCCAGCAGCCAAGATGCGGGGGGGCGGTACGAGCAGTACTTC. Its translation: CASSQDAGGRYEQYF.

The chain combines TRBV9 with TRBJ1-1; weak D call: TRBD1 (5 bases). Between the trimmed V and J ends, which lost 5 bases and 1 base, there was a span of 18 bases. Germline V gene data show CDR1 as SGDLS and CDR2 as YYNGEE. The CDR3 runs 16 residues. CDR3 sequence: CASSLAAGITNTEAFF. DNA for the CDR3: TGTGCCAGCAGTCTAGCGGCAGGGATTACGAACACTGAAGCTTTCTTT.

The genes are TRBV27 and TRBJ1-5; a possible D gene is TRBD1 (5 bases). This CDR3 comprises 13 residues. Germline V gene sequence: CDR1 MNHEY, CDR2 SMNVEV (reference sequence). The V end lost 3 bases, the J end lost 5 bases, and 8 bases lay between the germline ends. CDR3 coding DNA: TGTGCCAGCAGTTTGGACACCTATCAGCCCCAGCATTTT. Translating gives CASSLDTYQPQHF.

CDR3 residues: CASNTDTQYF. The DNA for the CDR3 is TGTGCCTCCAACACAGATACGCAGTATTTT. The chain employs TRBV30 and TRBJ2-3; D gene uncertain. Germline CDR1 is GTSNPN and CDR2 is SVGIG (reference sequence). Trimming took off 7 bases at V and 2 bases at J, with 4 bases between the two ends. The CDR3 totals 10 residues. The full variable domain, in which reference TRBV30 and TRBJ2-3 provide the parts outside the CDR3, is SQTIHQWPATLVQPVGSPLSLECTVEGTSNPNLYWYRQAAGRGLQLLFYSVGIGQISSEVPQNLSASRPQDRQFILSSKKLLLSDSGFYLCASNTDTQYFGPGTRLTVL.

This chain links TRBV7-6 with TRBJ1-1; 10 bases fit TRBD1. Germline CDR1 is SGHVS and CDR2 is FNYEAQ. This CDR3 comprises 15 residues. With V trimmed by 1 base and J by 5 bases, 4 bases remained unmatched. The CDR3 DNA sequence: TGTGCCAGCAGCTTAGTGAGGGACAGGGGTACTGAAGCTTTCTTT. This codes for CASSLVRDRGTEAFF. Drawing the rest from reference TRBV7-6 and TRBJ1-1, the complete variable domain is GAGVSQSPRYKVTKRGQDVALRCDPISGHVSLYWYRQALGQGPEFLTYFNYEAQQDKSGLPNDRFSAERPEGSISTLTIQRTEQRDSAMYRCASSLVRDRGTEAFFGQGTRLTVV.

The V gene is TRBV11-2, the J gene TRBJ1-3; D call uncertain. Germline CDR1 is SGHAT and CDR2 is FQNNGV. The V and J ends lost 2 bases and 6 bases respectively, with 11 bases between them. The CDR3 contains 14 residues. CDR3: CASSLRGLENTIYF. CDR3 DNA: TGTGCCAGCAGCTTACGAGGTTTAGAAAACACCATATATTTT.

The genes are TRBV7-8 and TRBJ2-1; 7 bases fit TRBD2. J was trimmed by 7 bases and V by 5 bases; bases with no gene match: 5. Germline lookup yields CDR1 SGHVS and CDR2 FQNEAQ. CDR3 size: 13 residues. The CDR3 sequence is CASSPAGRNEQFF. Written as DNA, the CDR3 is TGTGCCAGCAGCCCAGCGGGACGAAATGAGCAGTTCTTC.

CDR3 nucleotides: TGTGCCAGTAGTATAGGGTCGGCCTACGAGCAGTACTTC. Translating gives CASSIGSAYEQYF. The chain employs TRBV19 and TRBJ2-7; D unresolved. This CDR3 is 13 amino acids long. The V end lost 1 base, the J end lost 2 bases, and 6 bases lay between the germline ends. The germline V gene encodes CDR1 LNHDA and CDR2 SQIVND (reference sequence).